This paragraph reports one T cell receptor beta chain. This CDR3 region has 15 residues. Germline CDR1 reads MNHEY; CDR2 reads SVGEGT. The J segment lost 6 bases and the V segment lost 7 bases, leaving 9 bases of the junction unmatched. The data are from a study of patients and donors after allogeneic stem cell transplantation. Using its own MiXCR run on the RT-PCR reads, TCRdb lists one record per CDR3 protein. The table records some 960,000 distinct CDR3 sequences, over 15% of them present only once. Sequencing used blood, either unsorted or a sorted T cell fraction (not recorded which). The chain employs TRBV6-2 or TRBV6-3 and TRBJ2-1; TRBD2 matches at 10 bases. The sequence derives from a human donor who was either an allogeneic HSCT recipient or a stem cell or donor lymphocyte infusion donor (not recorded which). It is not recorded whose cells these are; they may come from a transplant donor. CDR3 sequence (DNA): TGTGCCAGCACCTCGAGCGGGGGGGCCCCCAATGAGCAGTTCTTC. Translating it yields CASTSSGGAPNEQFF.